The 17 T cell receptor beta chains reported below all come from one sample, sequenced in a study of response to subunit inactivated influenza vaccine (dated by TCRdb to the late 2010s). The library was built by means of RT-PCR. For sequencing, an Illumina HiSeq 2500 was employed. TCRdb reanalyzed the raw reads on its own, using fastp at Q25 for trimming and MiXCR for clone calling, and kept in-frame beta chains. CDR3 protein duplicates are merged, each entry listing the most common genes and DNA. The sample contains hundreds of thousands of distinct CDR3 sequences, over 25% of them found a single time. The ten largest make up about 1.9% of the sample. The source material was CD4+ T cells sorted from PBMCs, sampled roughly 5 days after vaccination. The origin of the receptors is a man between 45 and 60 years old who received an inactivated influenza vaccine. Donor details come from another sample of the same person, matched by shared clones.

This clonotype was counted only a few times. This sequence joins TRBV7-3 and TRBJ2-1, with D maybe TRBD2 (6 bases). Trimming removed 1 base at V and 4 bases at J, with 8 bases between. Looked up from germline, CDR1 is SGHTA and CDR2 is FQGTGA. The CDR3 contains 14 residues. The CDR3: CASSLNAGYNEQFF. The CDR3 DNA sequence: TGTGCCAGCAGCTTAAATGCGGGGTACAATGAGCAGTTCTTC.

This clonotype turned up a few times. This chain connects TRBV28 to TRBJ2-7, with a weak D call TRBD1 (6 bases). V lost 7 bases and J lost 3, with 19 bases in between. The CDR3 runs to 15 residues. The germline V gene encodes CDR1 MDHEN and CDR2 SYDVKM. CDR3 region: CASNLASGQSYEQYF. The CDR3 coding sequence is TGTGCCAGCAATCTGGCTAGTGGACAGAGCTACGAGCAGTACTTC.

The chain combines TRBV20-1 with TRBJ2-1; D is perhaps TRBD2 (6 bases). The CDR3 spans 15 residues. Trimming took off 2 bases at V and 3 bases at J, with 14 bases between the two ends. Per germline, CDR1 DFQATT and CDR2 SNEGSKA (reference sequence). CDR3 coding DNA: TGCAGTGCTAGAAGGGGTGGGAGGTACTACAATGAGCAGTTCTTC. Protein: CSARRGGRYYNEQFF.

The chain links TRBV7-9 to TRBJ1-2; a possible D gene is TRBD1 (6 bases). The germline gives CDR1 SEHNR, CDR2 FQNEAQ (reference sequence). The CDR3 spans 15 residues. The V and J ends lost 3 bases and 0 bases respectively, with 11 bases between them. The CDR3 loop reads CASSFGQTTNYGYTF. The CDR3 DNA reads TGTGCCAGCAGCTTCGGACAGACCACTAACTATGGCTACACCTTC.

About this clonotype: The junction departs from the called germline gene at one end, perhaps through a read error. CDR3 sequence reads: CAISELSGGNYGYSF. As DNA, the CDR3 is TGTGCCATCAGTGAGCTCTCAGGGGGCAACTATGGCTACAGCTTC. V gene TRBV10-3 combines with J gene TRBJ1-2, with 8 bases that match TRBD1. This CDR3 spans 15 amino acids. CDR1 is ENHRY, CDR2 SYGVKD, per germline.

This clonotype was seen repeatedly, ten times or more. The rearrangement uses TRBV12-3 or TRBV12-4 and TRBJ2-1, with D perhaps being TRBD1 or TRBD2 (5 bases each). The CDR3 runs to 13 residues. The germline V and J ends were trimmed by 3 bases and 10 bases, with 13 bases remaining between them. CDR3 in amino acids: CASSFNEGQEQFF. The CDR3 bases are TGTGCCAGCAGTTTTAACGAGGGGCAGGAGCAGTTCTTC.

This clonotype was found a few times. The chain combines TRBV10-3 with TRBJ1-1; no firm D call. The CDR3 has 13 residues. The V end was cut by 11 bases, the J end by 1 base, with 14 bases between. Looked up from germline, CDR1 is ENHRY and CDR2 is SYGVKD. Here the CDR3 reads CALKGSTNTEAFF. DNA of the CDR3: TGTGCCCTCAAGGGATCAACGAACACTGAAGCTTTCTTT.

Only a few counts were recorded for this clonotype. V is TRBV29-1 and J is TRBJ2-3, with 10 bases fitting TRBD2. This CDR3 is 16 amino acids long. V trimming: 5 bases; J trimming: 1 base; junction bases outside the gene matches: 9. The V gene's germline CDR1 is SQVTM and CDR2 ANQGSEA. Here the CDR3 reads CSVLGLAEKGTDTQYF. DNA for the CDR3: TGCAGCGTTCTCGGACTAGCGGAGAAAGGCACAGATACGCAGTATTTT.

The rearrangement uses TRBV27 and TRBJ1-5, with D possibly being TRBD1 (5 bases). The length of the CDR3 is 13 residues. V lost 6 bases to trimming and J lost 7 bases, with 13 bases between them. Germline V CDR1 and CDR2: MNHEY, SMNVEV (reference sequence). The CDR3 reads CASRTGREQPQHF. The CDR3 nucleotides read TGTGCCAGCAGAACGGGCAGGGAACAGCCCCAGCATTTT.

V is TRBV3-1 and J is TRBJ1-5; a possible D gene is TRBD1 (5 bases). Per the germline V gene, CDR1 is LGHDT and CDR2 is YNNKEL (reference sequence). Trimming left V 1 base short and J 3 bases short, with 7 bases between. The CDR3 is 14 amino acids. Here the CDR3 DNA reads TGTGCCAGCAGCCAAGCAGGGAACAATCAGCCCCAGCATTTT. It codes for CASSQAGNNQPQHF. Combining the CDR3 with reference TRBV3-1 and TRBJ1-5 gives the whole variable domain DTAVSQTPKYLVTQMGNDKSIKCEQNLGHDTMYWYKQDSKKFLKIMFSYNNKELIINETVPNRFSPKSPDKAHLNLHINSLELGDSAVYFCASSQAGNNQPQHFGDGTRLSIL.

J is TRBJ1-2 and V is TRBV5-1, with D possibly being TRBD1 (6 bases). With 0 bases removed from V and 2 bases from J, the gap between germline ends came to 11 bases. The CDR3 has 15 residues. Germline assignment: CDR1 SGHRS and CDR2 YFSETQ. The CDR3 DNA reads TGCGCCAGCAGCTTGGAGCAGGGGAGGAACTATGGCTACACCTTC. Residues: CASSLEQGRNYGYTF.

This chain connects TRBV5-1 to TRBJ2-5; the D gene is possibly TRBD2 (5 bases). Germline values: CDR1 SGHRS, CDR2 YFSETQ. The CDR3 sequence is 14 residues long. Trimming pared 0 bases from V and 4 bases from J, leaving 10 bases between. CDR3 loop: CASSLGEGGETQYF. Written as DNA, the CDR3 is TGCGCCAGCAGCTTGGGAGAGGGTGGAGAGACCCAGTACTTC.

The chain is built from TRBV19 and TRBJ1-1; 8 positions agree with TRBD1. V trimming: 5 bases; J trimming: 3 bases; junction bases outside the gene matches: 2. The CDR3 has 13 residues. Germline V gene lookup returns CDR1 LNHDA and CDR2 SQIVND (reference sequence). The chain's CDR3 is CASSQGADTEAFF. The CDR3 coding sequence is TGTGCCAGTAGTCAGGGGGCGGACACTGAAGCTTTCTTT.

This clonotype was recorded a few times. The J gene is TRBJ2-5, the V gene TRBV5-1, with 7 nucleotides matching TRBD1. CDR1 SGHRS and CDR2 YFSETQ come from the germline V gene. The length of the CDR3 is 14 residues. J was trimmed by 2 bases and V by 3 bases; bases with no gene match: 4. This CDR3 reads CASSWTGQQETQYF. CDR3 coding DNA: TGCGCCAGCAGCTGGACGGGACAGCAAGAGACCCAGTACTTC.

The gene calls are TRBV5-1 and TRBJ1-1; 11 bases are shared with TRBD1. The CDR3 length is 16 residues. With 4 bases clipped from V and 2 bases from J, the junction kept 7 bases outside the gene matches. Per germline, CDR1 SGHRS and CDR2 YFSETQ. The CDR3 DNA reads as TGCGCCAGCAGCACAAGGACAGGGGGCAAAAACACTGAAGCTTTCTTT. This codes for CASSTRTGGKNTEAFF.

This clonotype has just a few counts. The chain recombines TRBV5-1 with TRBJ2-6; D is undetermined. The CDR3 is 17 amino acids. The ends were cut back, 2 bases at V and 4 bases at J, with 16 bases in the middle. Germline-derived CDR1 and CDR2 are SGHRS and YFSETQ. The CDR3 here is CASSFRPSLGGANVLTF. Here the CDR3 DNA reads TGCGCCAGCAGCTTCCGCCCGTCCCTTGGAGGGGCCAACGTCCTGACTTTC. The whole variable domain, remainder taken from reference TRBV5-1 and TRBJ2-6, is KAGVTQTPRYLIKTRGQQVTLSCSPISGHRSVSWYQQTPGQGLQFLFEYFSETQRNKGNFPGRFSGRQFSNSRSEMNVSTLELGDSALYLCASSFRPSLGGANVLTFGAGSRLTVL.

This clonotype occurred a few times. The V gene is TRBV6-1, the J gene TRBJ2-1, with TRBD2 matching 13 bases. V shed 6 bases, J shed 1 base, and the junction held 12 bases outside the gene matches. Germline CDR1 and CDR2: MNHNS and SASEGT. The CDR3 covers 19 residues. CDR3 nucleotides: TGTGCCAGCAGACCAACCGGACTAGCGGGAGCGAGATCCTACAATGAGCAGTTCTTC. Translated, it gives CASRPTGLAGARSYNEQFF.